These 17 T cell receptor beta chains were all obtained from the same sample, sequenced in a study of T cells after yellow fever vaccination. From the 5' RACE reads, TCRdb called clonotypes with MiXCR, one entry per CDR3 protein. The sample carries 110,000 to 150,000 distinct CDR3 sequences, under 7% recorded once. Here the sequenced sample was CD4+ T cells sorted from PBMCs, taken 10 days after the yellow fever booster vaccination. Receptors were obtained from a man younger than 40 who received the YFV17D yellow fever vaccine.

This clonotype occurred many times. The chain uses TRBV6-2 or TRBV6-3 and TRBJ2-7, with D uncertain. V lost 5 bases and J 1 base, leaving 12 bases between the germline ends. The CDR3 extends over 14 amino acids. From germline, CDR1 is MNHEY and CDR2 SVGEGT. The CDR3 region has the DNA TGTGCCAGCAGTAAGGACGGATTTTCCTACGAGCAGTACTTC. The encoded protein is CASSKDGFSYEQYF.

Of note for this clonotype: With a much larger clone just one base away, this may be a read error. V gene TRBV20-1 combines with J gene TRBJ1-1; no firm D call. From germline, CDR1 is DFQATT and CDR2 SNEGSKA (reference sequence). Trimming took off 4 bases at V and 4 bases at J, with 16 bases between the two ends. The CDR3 contains 14 residues. The CDR3 coding sequence is TGCAGTGCTACGGAGACGGTACCAGTCACTGAAGCTTTCTTT. Its translation is CSATETVPVTEAFF.

This clonotype was observed a few times. The chain uses TRBV20-1 and TRBJ2-7; no definite D call. Trimming took off 3 bases at V and 0 bases at J, with 9 bases between the two ends. This CDR3 contains 13 residues. The germline CDR1 and CDR2 sequences are DFQATT and SNEGSKA (reference sequence). The CDR3 coding sequence is TGCAGTGCTAGTTACGCGCACTCCTACGAGCAGTACTTC. This codes for CSASYAHSYEQYF.

In this sample, this clonotype turned up many times. V usage is TRBV7-9 and J usage is TRBJ1-4; possibly TRBD1 for D (5 bases). The CDR3 contains 17 residues. Between the trimmed V and J ends, which lost 1 base and 8 bases, there was a span of 20 bases. Germline V gene data show CDR1 as SEHNR and CDR2 as FQNEAQ (reference sequence). In DNA form, the CDR3 reads TGTGCCAGCAGCTTAGGAGACCGGGACCTTCGGAGAGAAAAACTGTTTTTT. Translating gives CASSLGDRDLRREKLFF.

The table lists this clonotype with a few counts. The genes are TRBV19 and TRBJ1-5, with unresolved D. CDR1 and CDR2 (germline): LNHDA, SQIVND (reference sequence). CDR3 length: 13 amino acids. Between the trimmed V and J ends, which lost 0 bases and 6 bases, there was a span of 6 bases. The CDR3 loop reads CASSIDKSQPQHF. CDR3 DNA: TGTGCCAGTAGTATAGATAAAAGTCAGCCCCAGCATTTT.

This clonotype was seen ten or more times. V and J are TRBV29-1 and TRBJ2-5; the D gene is possibly TRBD1 (5 bases). Germline values: CDR1 SQVTM, CDR2 ANQGSEA. The length of the CDR3 is 13 residues. Deletions cut 5 bases from V and 7 bases from J, with 17 bases between. Here the CDR3 reads CSVLDSPRGTQYF. The CDR3 nucleotides read TGCAGCGTTTTAGACAGCCCCAGAGGGACCCAGTACTTC.

In regard to this clonotype: A junction boundary mismatches the germline segment, possibly from a read error. The chain carries TRBV18 and TRBJ2-6; D perhaps matches TRBD2 (5 bases). Looked up from germline, CDR1 is KGHSH and CDR2 is LQKENI. The length of the CDR3 is 16 residues. CDR3: CAISPTGGSGANVLTF. The CDR3 DNA reads as TGTGCCATCTCACCAACCGGAGGTTCCGGGGCCAACGTCCTGACTTTC.

This clonotype was seen ten or more times. The DNA for the CDR3 is TGTGCCAGCAGTTCTCTTGGGACTAGCGGGAGGAATGAGCAGTTCTTC. Residues: CASSSLGTSGRNEQFF. The chain recombines TRBV6-5 with TRBJ2-1, with TRBD2 matching over 15 bases. The CDR3 runs 16 residues. The germline V gene encodes CDR1 MNHEY and CDR2 SVGAGI. After removal of 4 bases from V and 7 bases from J, the junction contained 5 bases not matched to a gene.

The chain uses TRBV10-2 and TRBJ2-5; D possibly matches TRBD1 or TRBD2 (5 bases each). The ends were cut back, 7 bases at V and 5 bases at J, with 17 bases in the middle. Germline assignment: CDR1 WSHSY and CDR2 SAAADI. This CDR3 is 14 amino acids long. Here the CDR3 reads CASTVKGPAETQYF. The CDR3 DNA reads TGCGCCAGCACAGTTAAGGGACCCGCGGAGACCCAGTACTTC.

The gene calls are TRBV29-1 and TRBJ2-1, with 10 bases matching TRBD1. J was trimmed by 9 bases and V by 6 bases; bases with no gene match: 5. The CDR3 contains 12 residues. Germline CDR1 is SQVTM and CDR2 is ANQGSEA. The CDR3 DNA follows: TGCAGCGTCGGACAGGGGGTCGGTGAGCAGTTCTTC. Translating it yields CSVGQGVGEQFF.

This clonotype was observed at least ten times. V gene TRBV11-2 combines with J gene TRBJ1-6, with 7 bases lining up with TRBD1. The CDR3 extends over 18 amino acids. CDR1 is SGHAT, CDR2 FQNNGV, per germline. With V trimmed by 1 base and J by 6 bases, 12 bases remained unmatched. The CDR3 bases are TGTGCCAGCAGCTTAGTTTCTCCAGGACAGGCTTCTAATTCACCCCTCCACTTT. It yields the protein CASSLVSPGQASNSPLHF.

This clonotype was seen repeatedly, ten times or more. CDR3 amino acids: CASSPGTESSYEQYF. CDR3 in DNA: TGTGCCAGCTCACCCGGGACAGAGAGCTCCTACGAGCAGTACTTC. The chain uses TRBV18 and TRBJ2-7; the match to TRBD1 covers 7 bases. V trimming: 3 bases; J trimming: 0 bases; junction bases outside the gene matches: 5. Germline V gene data show CDR1 as KGHSH and CDR2 as LQKENI. The length of the CDR3 is 15 residues.

V usage is TRBV7-3 and J usage is TRBJ1-1, with D possibly TRBD1 on 6 matching bases. The CDR3 consists of 15 residues. V dropped 5 bases and J dropped 1 base, with 14 bases sitting between them. From germline, CDR1 is SGHTA and CDR2 FQGTGA. The CDR3 here is CASSLQRTANTEAFF. The CDR3 nucleotides are TGTGCCAGCAGCCTCCAGAGGACAGCGAACACTGAAGCTTTCTTT.

This clonotype was found many times. The chain carries TRBV7-8 and TRBJ1-1, with D unresolved. The germline V gene encodes CDR1 SGHVS and CDR2 FQNEAQ. CDR3 length: 13 residues. V lost 11 bases, J lost 6 bases, and 19 bases lay in between. The CDR3 region has the DNA TGTGCCGGCCGATCCGGAGGGCACGCTGAAGCTTTCTTT. Translating it yields CAGRSGGHAEAFF.

Of note for this clonotype: Since a much larger clone is just one base distant, this may be a read error. The V and J genes are TRBV5-5 and TRBJ2-7; D may correspond to TRBD1 or TRBD2 (5 bases each). The CDR3 runs to 15 residues. Germline CDR1 and CDR2: SGHKS and YYEKEE (reference sequence). V lost 4 bases to trimming and J lost 4 bases, with 18 bases between them. The CDR3 sequence is CASSRGRMTEYEQYF. The CDR3 bases are TGTGCCAGCAGCAGGGGACGGATGACCGAGTACGAGCAGTACTTC. Filled out from reference TRBV5-5 and TRBJ2-7, the complete variable domain reads DAGVTQSPTHLIKTRGQQVTLRCSPISGHKSVSWYQQVLGQGPQFIFQYYEKEERGRGNFPDRFSARQFPNYSSELNVNALLLGDSALYLCASSRGRMTEYEQYFGPGTRLTVT.

The table lists this clonotype with many counts. The rearrangement uses TRBV20-1 and TRBJ2-1; 10 bases map to TRBD2. CDR1 is DFQATT, CDR2 SNEGSKA, per germline (reference sequence). The V segment lost 2 bases and the J segment 3 bases; nucleotides outside the gene matches: 4. The CDR3 runs to 15 residues. The CDR3, as DNA: TGCAGTGCTAGATCTGCTAGCGGGGGCTACAATGAGCAGTTCTTC. Translating gives CSARSASGGYNEQFF.

V is TRBV5-4 and J is TRBJ2-4; D may be TRBD2 (6 bases). The CDR3 extends over 15 amino acids. The germline V gene encodes CDR1 SGHNT and CDR2 YYREEE (reference sequence). Trimming stripped 6 bases from V and 8 bases from J, with 21 bases between. The CDR3 DNA sequence: TGTGCCAGCACCACGAAGTCAGGGTCGGGGGACATTCAGTACTTC. Its protein is CASTTKSGSGDIQYF. The complete variable domain, with remaining parts taken from reference TRBV5-4 and TRBJ2-4, reads ETGVTQSPTHLIKTRGQQVTLRCSSQSGHNTVSWYQQALGQGPQFIFQYYREEENGRGNFPPRFSGLQFPNYSSELNVNALELDDSALYLCASTTKSGSGDIQYFGAGTRLSVL.